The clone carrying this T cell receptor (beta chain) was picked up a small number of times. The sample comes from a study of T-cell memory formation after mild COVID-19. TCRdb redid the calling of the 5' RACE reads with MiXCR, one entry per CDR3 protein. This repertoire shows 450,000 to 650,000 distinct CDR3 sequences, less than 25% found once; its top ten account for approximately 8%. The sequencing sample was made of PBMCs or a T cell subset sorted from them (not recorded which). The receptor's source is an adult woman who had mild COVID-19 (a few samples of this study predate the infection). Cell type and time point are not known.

CDR3 nucleotides: TGTGCCAGCAGCCCGGATCACTATGGCTACACCTTC. This encodes CASSPDHYGYTF. The V call is TRBV6-2 or TRBV6-3, the J call TRBJ1-2; D gene ambiguous. CDR1 and CDR2 (germline): MNHEY, SVGEGT. The V end lost 6 bases, the J end lost 3 bases, and 8 bases lay between the germline ends. The CDR3 length is 12 residues.